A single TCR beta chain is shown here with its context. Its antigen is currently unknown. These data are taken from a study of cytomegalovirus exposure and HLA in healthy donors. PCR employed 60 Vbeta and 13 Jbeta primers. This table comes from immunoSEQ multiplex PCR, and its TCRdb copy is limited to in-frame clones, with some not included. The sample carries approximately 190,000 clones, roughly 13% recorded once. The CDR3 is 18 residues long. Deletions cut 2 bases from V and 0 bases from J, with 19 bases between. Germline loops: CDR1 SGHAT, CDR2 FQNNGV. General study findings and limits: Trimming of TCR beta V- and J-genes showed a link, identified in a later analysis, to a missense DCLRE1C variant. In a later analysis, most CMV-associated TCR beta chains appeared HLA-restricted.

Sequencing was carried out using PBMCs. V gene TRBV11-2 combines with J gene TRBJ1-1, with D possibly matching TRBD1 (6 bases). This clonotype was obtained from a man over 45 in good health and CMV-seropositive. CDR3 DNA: TGTGCCAGCAGCTTAAGGGGGGGTTACAGGAACATGAACACTGAAGCTTTCTTT. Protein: CASSLRGGYRNMNTEAFF.